This entry describes one T cell receptor beta chain. Using immunoSEQ multiplex PCR, the repertoire was profiled, and TCRdb retains in-frame clones only, with some absent. The table has some 350,000 clones, roughly 86% seen once; the top ten hold 3%. These data are taken from a study of blood T cell repertoires in COVID-19. V shed 3 bases, J shed 3 bases, and the junction held 6 bases outside the gene matches. The germline V gene has CDR1 SGDLS and CDR2 YYNGEE. The CDR3 is 14 residues long. This clonotype originated in a human donor in a cohort sampled during active COVID-19. The chain has TRBV9 and TRBJ2-7; TRBD1 aligns across 7 bases. Sequencing input: peripheral blood. CDR3 region: CASSERTGFYEQYF. The CDR3, as DNA: TGTGCCAGCAGCGAACGGACAGGATTCTACGAGCAGTACTTC. Together with reference TRBV9 and TRBJ2-7, the CDR3 gives the full variable domain: DSGVTQTPKHLITATGQRVTLRCSPRSGDLSVYWYQQSLDQGLQFLIQYYNGEERAKGNILERFSAQQFPDLHSELNLSSLELGDSALYFCASSERTGFYEQYFGPGTRLTVT.